This T cell receptor beta chain was retrieved from a study of OX40 agonist ivuxolimab in advanced cancers. Study-level information: Partial responses were achieved by three patients: one hepatocellular carcinoma, two cutaneous melanoma. Study findings and constraints: Normalized T-cell clonal expansion was also low in a subset of nonresponders. The mean number of expanded clones was higher in CD8+ T cells than in CD4+.

Germline CDR1 is SQVTM and CDR2 is ANQGSEA. The CDR3 sequence is 14 residues long. Trimming stripped 1 base from V and 2 bases from J, with 11 bases between. At cycle 4 day 1, cycle 7 day 1, and baseline, blood was sampled. TCRdb's copy holds only in-frame clones and misses some; the assay was immunoSEQ multiplex PCR. The table includes roughly 70,000 clones, approximately 88% detected once. Remarks on this clone: No antigen is known for it.

Sequenced here: CD4+ or CD8+ T cells sorted from blood, sampled in a trial of the OX40 agonist ivuxolimab. This sequence originates from an adult with an advanced solid tumor such as melanoma, head and neck, liver or kidney cancer. The V and J genes are TRBV29-1 and TRBJ1-2, with D possibly matching TRBD1 (5 bases). CDR3 region: CSVEGDGRNYGYTF. In DNA, the CDR3 is TGCAGCGTTGAAGGGGACGGGAGGAACTATGGCTACACCTTC.